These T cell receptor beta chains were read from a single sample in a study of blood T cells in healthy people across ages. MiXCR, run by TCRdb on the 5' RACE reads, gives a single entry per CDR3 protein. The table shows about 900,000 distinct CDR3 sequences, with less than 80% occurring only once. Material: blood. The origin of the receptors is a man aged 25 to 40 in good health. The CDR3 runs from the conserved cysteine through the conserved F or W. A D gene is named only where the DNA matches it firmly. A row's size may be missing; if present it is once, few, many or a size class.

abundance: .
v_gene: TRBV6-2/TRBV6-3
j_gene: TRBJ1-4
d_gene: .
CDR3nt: TGTGCCAGCAGTTCTCCGGGACGGTTGGATGAAAAACTGTTTTTT
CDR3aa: CASSSPGRLDEKLFF

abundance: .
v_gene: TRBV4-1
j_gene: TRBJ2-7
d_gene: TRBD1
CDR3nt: TGCGCCAGCAGCCAAGATAAACAGGGGGCCCCATTCTACGAGCAGTACTTC
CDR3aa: CASSQDKQGAPFYEQYF

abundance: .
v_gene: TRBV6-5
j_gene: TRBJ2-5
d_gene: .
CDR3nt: TGTGCCAGCAGTTACGTATGGAGGGGGTTCCAGGAGACCCAGTACTTC
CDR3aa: CASSYVWRGFQETQYF

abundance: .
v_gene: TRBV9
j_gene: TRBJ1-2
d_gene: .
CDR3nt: TGTGCCAGCAGCGCGGCCCCGGGCCAGGAGATATGTGGCTACACCTTC
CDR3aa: CASSAAPGQEICGYTF

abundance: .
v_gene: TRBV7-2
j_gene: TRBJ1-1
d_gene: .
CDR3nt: TGTGCCAGCAGCTCCGGACAGCCAGTAATGAACACTGAAGCTTTCTTT
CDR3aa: CASSSGQPVMNTEAFF

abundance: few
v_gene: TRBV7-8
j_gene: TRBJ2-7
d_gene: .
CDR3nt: TGTGCCAGCAGCTTGGGGGCGTCCGCCTCCTACGAGCAGTACTTC
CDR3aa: CASSLGASASYEQYF

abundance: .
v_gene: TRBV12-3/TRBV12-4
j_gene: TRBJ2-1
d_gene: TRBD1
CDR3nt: TGTGCCAGCAGTTTCCGCCGGACAGGGAATGAGCAGTTCTTC
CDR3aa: CASSFRRTGNEQFF

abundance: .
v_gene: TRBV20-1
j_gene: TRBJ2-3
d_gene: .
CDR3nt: TGCAGTGCTAGAGATTTTGGGGCTATTACAGATACGCAGTATTTT
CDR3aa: CSARDFGAITDTQYF

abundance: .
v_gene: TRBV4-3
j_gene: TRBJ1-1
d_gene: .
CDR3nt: TGCGTCAGCAGCCAAGATGCCCGAATCGGGGGAGCTGAAGCTTTCTTT
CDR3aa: CVSSQDARIGGAEAFF

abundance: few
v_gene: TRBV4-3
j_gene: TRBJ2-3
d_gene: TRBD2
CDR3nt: TGCGCCAGCAGCCAAGAGGGACTAGCTGCAGATACGCAGTATTTT
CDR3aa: CASSQEGLAADTQYF

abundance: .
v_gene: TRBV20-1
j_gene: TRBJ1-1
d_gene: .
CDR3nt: TGCAGTGCTAGAGAAGCGGGGAGGCCTGAAGCTTTCTTT
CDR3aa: CSAREAGRPEAFF

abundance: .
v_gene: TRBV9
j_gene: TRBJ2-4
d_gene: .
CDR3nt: TGTGCCAGCAGCCCAGAGGGGGTTGGCATTCAGTACTTC
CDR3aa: CASSPEGVGIQYF

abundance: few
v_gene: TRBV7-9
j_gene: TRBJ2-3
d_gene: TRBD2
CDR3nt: TGTGCCAGCACCGAACCCAGGGCTAGCGGGGGGTTCGGGACGGATACGCAGTATTTT
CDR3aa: CASTEPRASGGFGTDTQYF

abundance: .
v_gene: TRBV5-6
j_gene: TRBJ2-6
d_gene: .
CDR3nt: TGTGCCAGCAGCTTGTTTGTTGGGGCCAACGTCCTGACTTTC
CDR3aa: CASSLFVGANVLTF

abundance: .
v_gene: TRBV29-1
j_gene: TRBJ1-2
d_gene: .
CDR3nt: TGCAGCGTTCTTAGCACAGGGAATGGCTACACCTTC
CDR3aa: CSVLSTGNGYTF

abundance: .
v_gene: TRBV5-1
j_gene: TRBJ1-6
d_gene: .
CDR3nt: TGCGCCAGCAGCTTGGGAGCGAGGATAGATTCACCCCTCCACTTT
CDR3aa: CASSLGARIDSPLHF

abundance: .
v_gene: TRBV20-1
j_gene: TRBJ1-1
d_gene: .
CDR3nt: TGCAGGGGGGAGGGGGTGAAGGCTGAAGCTTTCTTT
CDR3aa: CRGEGVKAEAFF

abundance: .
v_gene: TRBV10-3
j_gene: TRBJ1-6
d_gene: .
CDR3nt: TGTGCCATCAGTGAGCTACCCCATTCACCCCTCCACTTT
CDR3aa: CAISELPHSPLHF

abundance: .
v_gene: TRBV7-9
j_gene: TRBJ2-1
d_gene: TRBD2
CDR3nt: TGTGCCAGCAGCCAACCTACTAGCGCCAATGAGCAGTTCTTC
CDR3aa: CASSQPTSANEQFF

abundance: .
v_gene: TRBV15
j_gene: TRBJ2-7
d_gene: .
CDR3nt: TGTGCCACCAGCAGAGCCCTTAGGTTGCGGAGCGAGCAGTACTTC
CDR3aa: CATSRALRLRSEQYF

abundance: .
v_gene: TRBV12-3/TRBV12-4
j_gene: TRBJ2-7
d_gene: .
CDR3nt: TGTGCCAGCAGTAGGCCTCAGGGGAGGGACTACGAGCAGTACTTC
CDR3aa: CASSRPQGRDYEQYF

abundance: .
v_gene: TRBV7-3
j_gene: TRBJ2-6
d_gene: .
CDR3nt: TGTGCCAGCAGTTTTGGCACGAGCTCTGGGGCCAACGTCCTGACTTTC
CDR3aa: CASSFGTSSGANVLTF

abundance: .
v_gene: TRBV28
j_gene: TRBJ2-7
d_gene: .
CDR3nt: TGTGCCAGCAGTTTGTTTCACGGAGCAGGGGGGCTGGTTGAGCAGTACTTC
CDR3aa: CASSLFHGAGGLVEQYF

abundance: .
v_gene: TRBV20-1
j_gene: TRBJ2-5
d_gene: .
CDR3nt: TGCAGTGCTAGAATCGGGGCGTGGGAGACCCAGTACTTC
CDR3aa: CSARIGAWETQYF

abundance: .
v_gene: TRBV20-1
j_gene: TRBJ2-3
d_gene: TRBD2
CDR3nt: TGCAGTGCTACATCTACTGGGCGGGGGGATCCAGATACGCAGTATTTT
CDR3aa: CSATSTGRGDPDTQYF

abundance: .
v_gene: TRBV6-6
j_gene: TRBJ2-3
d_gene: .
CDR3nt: TGTGCCAGCATGGGCGGTTTCCGCACAGATACGCAGTATTTT
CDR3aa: CASMGGFRTDTQYF

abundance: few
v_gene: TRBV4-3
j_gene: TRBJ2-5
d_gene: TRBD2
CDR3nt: TGCGCCAGCAGCCAGGGACTAGCGGGGACACAGTACTTC
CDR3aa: CASSQGLAGTQYF

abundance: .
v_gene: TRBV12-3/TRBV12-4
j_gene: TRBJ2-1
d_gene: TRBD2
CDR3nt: TGTGCCAGCAGCAGACTAGCGGGGGAGTGGAATGAGCAGTTCTTC
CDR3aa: CASSRLAGEWNEQFF

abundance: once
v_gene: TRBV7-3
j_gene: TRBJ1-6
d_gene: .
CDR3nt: TGTGCCAGCAGCCAAGGTGGGGGGCTTGGAGGTTCACCCCTCCACTTT
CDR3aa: CASSQGGGLGGSPLHF

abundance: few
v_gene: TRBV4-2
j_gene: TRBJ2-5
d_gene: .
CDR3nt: TGTGCCAGCAGCAGGGGGGGAATTGGGGAGGAGCAGTACTTC
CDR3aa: CASSRGGIGEEQYF

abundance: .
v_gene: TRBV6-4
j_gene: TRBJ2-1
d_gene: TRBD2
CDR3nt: TGTGCCAGCAGTGGGCTAGCGGAAGACAATGAGCAGTTCTTC
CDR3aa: CASSGLAEDNEQFF

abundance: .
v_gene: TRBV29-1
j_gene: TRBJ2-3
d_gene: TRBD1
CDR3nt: TGCAGCGTTTTAGAACCGGGACAGGGCACAGATACGCAGTATTTT
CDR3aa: CSVLEPGQGTDTQYF

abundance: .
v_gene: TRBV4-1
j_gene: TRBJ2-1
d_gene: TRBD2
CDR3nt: TGCGCCAGCAGCGGGCGGACTAGCGGGCAAGAGACCCAGTTCTTC
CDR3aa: CASSGRTSGQETQFF

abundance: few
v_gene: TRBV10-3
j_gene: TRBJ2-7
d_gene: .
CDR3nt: TGTGCCATCAATTCCGCTGACATTGCGAACGAGCAGTACTTC
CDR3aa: CAINSADIANEQYF

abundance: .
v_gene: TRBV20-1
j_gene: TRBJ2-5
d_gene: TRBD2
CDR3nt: TGCAGTGTCCAAAGACTAGCGCAGCAAGAGACCCAGTACTTC
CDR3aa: CSVQRLAQQETQYF

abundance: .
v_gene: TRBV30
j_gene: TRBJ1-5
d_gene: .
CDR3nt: TGTGCCTGGAGTTCCCCATTGGAGCAGCCCCAGCATTTT
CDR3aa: CAWSSPLEQPQHF

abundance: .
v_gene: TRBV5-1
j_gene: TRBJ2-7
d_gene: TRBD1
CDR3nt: TGCGCCAGCAGTGTGGACAGGCCTCCACACTACGAGCAGTACTTC
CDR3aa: CASSVDRPPHYEQYF

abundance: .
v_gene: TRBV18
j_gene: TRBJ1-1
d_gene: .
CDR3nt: TGTGCCAGCTCACGCAACGGAGCAGGGTTGGTGAACACTGAAGCTTTCTTT
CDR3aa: CASSRNGAGLVNTEAFF

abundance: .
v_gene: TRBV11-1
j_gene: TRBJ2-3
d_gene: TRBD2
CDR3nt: TGTGCCAGCAGCCAGACTTGGGCGGGGGATAAAGATACGCAGTATTTT
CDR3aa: CASSQTWAGDKDTQYF

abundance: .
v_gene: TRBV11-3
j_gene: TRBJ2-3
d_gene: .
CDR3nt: TGTGCCAGCAGCTTAGAGGAGGGAGAGACGCAGTATTTT
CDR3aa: CASSLEEGETQYF

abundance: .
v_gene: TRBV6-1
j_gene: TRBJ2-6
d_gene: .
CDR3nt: TGTGCCAGCAGTCGACTAGGTATATCCGCCGGGGCCAACGTCCTGACTTTC
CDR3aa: CASSRLGISAGANVLTF

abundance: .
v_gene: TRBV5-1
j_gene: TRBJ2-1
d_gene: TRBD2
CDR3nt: TGCGCCAGCAGCACGACTAGCGGGTCACTTGAGCAGTTCTTC
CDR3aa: CASSTTSGSLEQFF

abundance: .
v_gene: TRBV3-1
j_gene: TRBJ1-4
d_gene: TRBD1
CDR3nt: TGTGCCAGCAGCCAAGACAACTCGGGGACAGGGGCAGGAAAACTGTTTTTT
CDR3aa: CASSQDNSGTGAGKLFF

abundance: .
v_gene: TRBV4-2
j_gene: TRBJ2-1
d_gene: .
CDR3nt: TGTGCCAGCAGCTTAGGCCCGGGGGTGGCCTACAATGAGCAGTTCTTC
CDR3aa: CASSLGPGVAYNEQFF

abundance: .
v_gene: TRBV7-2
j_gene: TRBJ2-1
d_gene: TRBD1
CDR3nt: TGTGCCAGCAGCGTAGGGTCACAGGGGGCCTACAATGAGCAGTTCTTC
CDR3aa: CASSVGSQGAYNEQFF

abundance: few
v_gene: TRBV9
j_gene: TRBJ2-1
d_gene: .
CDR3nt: TGTGCCAGCAGCGCACAGGGCTTTTCGGATGAGCAGTTCTTC
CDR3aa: CASSAQGFSDEQFF

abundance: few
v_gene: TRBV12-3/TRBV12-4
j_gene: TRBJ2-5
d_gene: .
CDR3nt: TGTGCCAGCAGTTTAAACATGAGAGGGGAGACCCAGTACTTC
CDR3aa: CASSLNMRGETQYF

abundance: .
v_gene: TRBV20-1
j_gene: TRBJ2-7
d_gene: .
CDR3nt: TGCAGTGCTAGCTACAGGGAACAGTACTTC
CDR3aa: CSASYREQYF

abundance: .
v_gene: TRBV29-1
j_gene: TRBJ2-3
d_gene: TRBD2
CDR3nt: TGCAGCGGGACCTTAGCGGGGGGCTCTAGCACAGATACGCAGTATTTT
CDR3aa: CSGTLAGGSSTDTQYF

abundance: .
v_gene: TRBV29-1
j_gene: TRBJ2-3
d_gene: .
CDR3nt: TGCAGCGTTGCGGGCAAGGCGACAGATACGCAGTATTTT
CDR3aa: CSVAGKATDTQYF

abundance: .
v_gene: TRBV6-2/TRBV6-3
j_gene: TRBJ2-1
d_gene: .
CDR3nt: TGTGCCAGCAGTTACGGTGGGGGCCTCTACAATGAGCAGTTCTTC
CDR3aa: CASSYGGGLYNEQFF

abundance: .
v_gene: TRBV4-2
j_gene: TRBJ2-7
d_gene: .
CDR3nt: TGTGCCAGCAGCCAAGACTTCTATTCTCGAACTTACGAGCAGTACTTC
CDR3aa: CASSQDFYSRTYEQYF